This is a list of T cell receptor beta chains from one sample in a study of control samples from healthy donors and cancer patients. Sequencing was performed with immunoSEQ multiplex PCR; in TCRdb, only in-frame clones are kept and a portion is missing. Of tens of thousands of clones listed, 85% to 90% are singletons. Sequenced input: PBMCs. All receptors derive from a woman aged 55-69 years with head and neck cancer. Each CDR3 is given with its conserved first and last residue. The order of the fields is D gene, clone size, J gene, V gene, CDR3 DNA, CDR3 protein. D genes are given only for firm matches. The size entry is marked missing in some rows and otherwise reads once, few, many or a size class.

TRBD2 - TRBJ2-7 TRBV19 TGTGCCAGTAGTAGAGAAACTAGCGGGCTGATCTACTTC CASSRETSGLIYF
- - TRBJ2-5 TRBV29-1 TGCAGCGTTGGATCAGGCAACCAAGAGACCCAGTACTTC CSVGSGNQETQYF
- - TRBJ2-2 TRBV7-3 TGTGCCAGCAGCTCCGGGGAGAACACCGGGGAGCTGTTTTTT CASSSGENTGELFF
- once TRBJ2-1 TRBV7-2 TGTGCCAGCAGCCCGGGACCAAACAATGAGCAGTTCTTC CASSPGPNNEQFF
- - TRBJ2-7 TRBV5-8 TGTGCCAGCAGCTCAGCCTACGAGCAGTACTTC CASSSAYEQYF
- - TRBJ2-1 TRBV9 TGTGCCAGCAGCATACAGACCGATGCGATACAGTTCTTC CASSIQTDAIQFF
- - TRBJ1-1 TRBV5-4 TGTGCCAGTGGGAGGTGGGGGGGTAACACTGAAGCTTTCTTT CASGRWGGNTEAFF
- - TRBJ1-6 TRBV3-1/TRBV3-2 TGTGCCAGCAGCCAAGGGGACATCTATAATTCACCCCTCCACTTT CASSQGDIYNSPLHF
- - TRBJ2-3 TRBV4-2 TGTGCCAGCAGCCAAATTAGGGCTAGCGGCACAGATACGCAGTATTTT CASSQIRASGTDTQYF
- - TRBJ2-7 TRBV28 TGTGCCAGCAGTCTCCGACAGAAAGTTTACGAGCAGTACTTC CASSLRQKVYEQYF
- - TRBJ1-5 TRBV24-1 TGTGCCACCAGTGATCCCAATCAGCCCCAGCATTTT CATSDPNQPQHF
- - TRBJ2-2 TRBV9 TGTGCCAGCAGCACCCAGGGCACCGGGGAGCTGTTTTTT CASSTQGTGELFF
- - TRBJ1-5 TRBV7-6 TGTGCCAGCAGCTTAAGCGCCCCAGGATTGTTCAATCAGCCCCAGCATTTT CASSLSAPGLFNQPQHF
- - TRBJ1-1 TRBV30 TGTGCCTGGAGTCGGGGGGGGAACACTGAAGCTTTCTTT CAWSRGGNTEAFF
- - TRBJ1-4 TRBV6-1 TGTGCCAGCAGTGAAACACAGCTATATGAAAAACTGTTTTTT CASSETQLYEKLFF
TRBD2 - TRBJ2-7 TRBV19 TGTGCCAGTAGTATAACTCACCGCGGGGGGTCGGGGGAGCAGTACTTC CASSITHRGGSGEQYF
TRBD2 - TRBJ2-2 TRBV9 TGTGCCAGCAGCGTAGGCAGTAGCGGGATAGGAGGGACCGGGGAGCTGTTTTTT CASSVGSSGIGGTGELFF
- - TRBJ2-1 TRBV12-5 TGTGCTAGTGGTTTGGTCAGCGGAACCCTGGAGCAGTTCTTC CASGLVSGTLEQFF
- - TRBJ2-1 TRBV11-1 TGTGCCAGCAGCTTTTCGCAAGTCAATGAGCAGTTCTTC CASSFSQVNEQFF
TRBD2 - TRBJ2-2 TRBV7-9 TGTGCCAGCGGCACTAGCGGGACCGGGGAGCTGTTTTTT CASGTSGTGELFF
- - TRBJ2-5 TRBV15 TGTGCCACCAGCAGAGACCTACCGGACGGCGGTCAAGAGACCCAGTACTTC CATSRDLPDGGQETQYF
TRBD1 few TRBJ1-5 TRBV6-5 TGTGCGATACAGGGGCAGGACCAGCCCCAGCATTTT CAIQGQDQPQHF
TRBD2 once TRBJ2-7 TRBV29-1 TGCAGCGTTGCCTTGTATCGGGCGGGAGCTTCCTACGAGCAGTACTTC CSVALYRAGASYEQYF
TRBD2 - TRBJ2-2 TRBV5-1 TGCGCCAGCAGTCTCGGGGGGTCCGGGGAGCTGTTTTTT CASSLGGSGELFF
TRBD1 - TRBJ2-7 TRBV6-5 TGTGCCAGCAAACCGGGACAGGTGTCCTACGAGCAGTACTTC CASKPGQVSYEQYF
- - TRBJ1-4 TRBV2 TGTGCCAGCAGTGAAGCCACAGGGCAGAATGAAAAACTGTTTTTT CASSEATGQNEKLFF
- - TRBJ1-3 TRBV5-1 TGCGCCAGCAGCTTGGCAGGGTTGGGGAGCACCATATATTTT CASSLAGLGSTIYF
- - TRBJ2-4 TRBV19 TGTGCCAGTAGTAACAACAGGGAAGGACTAGCCAAAAACATTCAGTACTTC CASSNNREGLAKNIQYF
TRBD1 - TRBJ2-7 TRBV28 TGTGCCAGCAGCGGGACAGGGCGCGCGGGGTCCCTCGAGCAGTACTTC CASSGTGRAGSLEQYF
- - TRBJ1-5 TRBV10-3 TGTGCCATCAGTAGCGGGGGGGAGACGCCCCAGCATTTT CAISSGGETPQHF
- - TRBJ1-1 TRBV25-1 TGTGCCAGCAGTGACGCCAGGGTCGTCTTTGAAGCTTTCTTT CASSDARVVFEAFF
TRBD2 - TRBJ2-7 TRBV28 TGTGCCAGCAGTTTCCTGTTCCGATTTCCGGCGGGAGACTCTTACGAGCAGTACTTC CASSFLFRFPAGDSYEQYF
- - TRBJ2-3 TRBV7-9 TGTGCTGAGGCTAAGGGGGTCCCAGATACGCAGTATTTT CAEAKGVPDTQYF
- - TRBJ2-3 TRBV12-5 TGTGCTAGTCGTGAGCGGAGCACAGATACGCAGTATTTT CASRERSTDTQYF
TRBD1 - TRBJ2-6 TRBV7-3 TGTGCCAGCAGCCCACACACAGGGGGAGGTGGGGCCAACGTCCTGACTTTC CASSPHTGGGGANVLTF
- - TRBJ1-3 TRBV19 TGTGCCAGTAGACCCGCGGGGGGCACTGGAAACACCATATATTTT CASRPAGGTGNTIYF
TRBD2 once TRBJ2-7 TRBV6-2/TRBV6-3 TGTGCCAGCAGTAAACTAGCGGGAGAAGCCGAGCAGTACTTC CASSKLAGEAEQYF
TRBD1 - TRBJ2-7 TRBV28 TGTGCCAGCAGTTCCCCGGGACAGGGGGCGAGCGAGCAGTACTTC CASSSPGQGASEQYF
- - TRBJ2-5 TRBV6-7 TGTGCCAGCAGCCATAGGTGTTGGCAGGGGCTCGTTGAGACCCAGTACTTC CASSHRCWQGLVETQYF
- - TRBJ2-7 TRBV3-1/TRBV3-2 TGTGCCAGCAGCCAAGCTACAAGGGAGTACGAGCAGTACTTC CASSQATREYEQYF
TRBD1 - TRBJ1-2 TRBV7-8 TGTGCCAGCAGCCCAGCAGGGGGCCTGGTCTATGGCTACACCTTC CASSPAGGLVYGYTF
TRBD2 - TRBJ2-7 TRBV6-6 TGTGCCAGCAGTTACGGGACTAGCGGGAGTTTGGGGGAGCAGTACTTC CASSYGTSGSLGEQYF
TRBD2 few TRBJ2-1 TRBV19 TGTGCCAGTAGTATTTCTAGCGGGAGGGACAATGAGCAGTTCTTC CASSISSGRDNEQFF
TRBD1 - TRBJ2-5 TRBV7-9 TGTGCCAGCAGCCGAAATTCTGGGACAGGGCTAGAGACCCAGTACTTC CASSRNSGTGLETQYF
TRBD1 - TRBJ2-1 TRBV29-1 TGCAGCGGAGACAGGGGAGACTACAATGAGCAGTTCTTC CSGDRGDYNEQFF
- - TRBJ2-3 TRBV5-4 TGTGCCAGCAGCTTCCTCCGCGGAAACACAGATACGCAGTATTTT CASSFLRGNTDTQYF
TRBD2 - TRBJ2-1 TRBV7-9 TGTGCCAGCAGCTCAACCGGGACTAGCGGGTATTACAATGAGCAGTTCTTC CASSSTGTSGYYNEQFF
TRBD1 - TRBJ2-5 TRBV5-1 TGCGCCAGCAGCGACCGACAGGGGGGGAGCCAAGAGACCCAGTACTTC CASSDRQGGSQETQYF
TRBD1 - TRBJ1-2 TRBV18 TGTGCCAGCTCACCTGACGAAACAGGGGGGGTTGGCTACACCTTC CASSPDETGGVGYTF
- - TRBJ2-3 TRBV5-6 TGTGCCAGCAGCCGGACTGGGAATACGCAGTATTTT CASSRTGNTQYF
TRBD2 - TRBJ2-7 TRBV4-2 TGTGCCAGCAGCCAAGGAGGAGCGGGAGCGCAAGAGCAGTACTTC CASSQGGAGAQEQYF
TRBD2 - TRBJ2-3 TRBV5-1 TGCGCCAGCAGCTTGGTTGCGGGAGGACCCACAGATACGCAGTATTTT CASSLVAGGPTDTQYF